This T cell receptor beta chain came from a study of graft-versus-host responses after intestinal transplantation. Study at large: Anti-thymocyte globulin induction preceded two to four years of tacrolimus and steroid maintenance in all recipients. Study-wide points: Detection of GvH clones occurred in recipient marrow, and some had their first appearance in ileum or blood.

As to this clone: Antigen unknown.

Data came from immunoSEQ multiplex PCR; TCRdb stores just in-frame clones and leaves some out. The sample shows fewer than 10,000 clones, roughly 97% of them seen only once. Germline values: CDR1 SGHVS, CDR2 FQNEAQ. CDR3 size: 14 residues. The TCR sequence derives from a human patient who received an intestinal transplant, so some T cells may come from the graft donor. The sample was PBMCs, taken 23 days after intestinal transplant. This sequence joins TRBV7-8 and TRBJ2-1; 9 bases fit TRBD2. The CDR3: CQGREGRSYNEQFF. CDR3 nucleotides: TGTCAGGGGCGGGAGGGCCGGAGCTACAATGAGCAGTTCTTC.